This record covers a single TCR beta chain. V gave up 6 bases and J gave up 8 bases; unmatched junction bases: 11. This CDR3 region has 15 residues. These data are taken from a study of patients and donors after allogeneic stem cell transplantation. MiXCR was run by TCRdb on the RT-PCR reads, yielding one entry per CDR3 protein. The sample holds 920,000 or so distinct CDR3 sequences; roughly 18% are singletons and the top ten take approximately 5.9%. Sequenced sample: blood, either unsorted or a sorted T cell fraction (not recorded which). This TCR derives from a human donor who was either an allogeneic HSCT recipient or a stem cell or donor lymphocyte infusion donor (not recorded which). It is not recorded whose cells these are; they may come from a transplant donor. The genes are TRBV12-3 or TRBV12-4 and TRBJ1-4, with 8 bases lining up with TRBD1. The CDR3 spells CASSTASDRVEKLFF. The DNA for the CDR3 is TGTGCCAGCAGCACAGCCTCGGACAGGGTCGAAAAACTGTTTTTT.